A single sample gave rise to the 2 T cell receptor beta chains below, sequenced in a study of blood T cell repertoires in COVID-19. Sequencing was performed with immunoSEQ multiplex PCR; in TCRdb, only in-frame clones are kept and a portion is missing. The sample shows about 190,000 clones, about 81% of them seen only once. Sequences were obtained from PBMCs or T cells enriched from blood (not recorded which). These receptors were obtained from a woman under 40 who had recovered from COVID-19.

This chain joins TRBV5-1 and TRBJ1-3, with TRBD1 identical over 9 bases. The CDR3 is made up of 16 amino acids. The V and J ends lost 4 bases and 2 bases, in that order; junction bases with no gene match: 7. CDR1 and CDR2 from the germline V gene are SGHRS and YFSETQ. CDR3 in amino acids: CASSAQGAGAGNTIYF. CDR3 DNA sequence: TGCGCCAGCAGCGCACAGGGGGCCGGAGCTGGAAACACCATATATTTT. Looking up the rest from reference TRBV5-1 and TRBJ1-3 gives the full variable domain: KAGVTQTPRYLIKTRGQQVTLSCSPISGHRSVSWYQQTPGQGLQFLFEYFSETQRNKGNFPGRFSGRQFSNSRSEMNVSTLELGDSALYLCASSAQGAGAGNTIYFGEGSWLTVV.

Only one count was recorded for this clone. V gene TRBV10-3 combines with J gene TRBJ1-1; D uncertain. Germline CDR1 and CDR2: ENHRY and SYGVKD. This CDR3 has 14 residues. Trimming removed 6 bases from V and 0 bases from J, with 11 bases in between. The CDR3 bases are TGTGCCATCAGGGAGGGAGGGATGAACACTGAAGCTTTCTTT. This sequence encodes CAIREGGMNTEAFF.